The rows below give T cell receptor beta chains drawn from one sample of a study of blood T cell repertoires in COVID-19. Clones were sequenced by immunoSEQ multiplex PCR, and TCRdb holds only the in-frame ones, with some missing. The sample includes roughly 190,000 clones, about 88% of them seen just once. Material: peripheral blood. The origin of the receptors is a woman aged 80 or over in a cohort sampled during active or convalescent COVID-19. CDR3s include the opening cysteine and the closing phenylalanine or tryptophan. Each record gives: V gene, CDR3 length, J gene, CDR3 protein.

TRBV28,17,TRBJ2-1,CASPQSLAAGEWNEQFF
TRBV19,16,TRBJ1-6,CASSAPLSSYNSPLHF
TRBV11-2,17,TRBJ2-5,CASSLGFRRGYQETQYF
TRBV6-5,14,TRBJ2-1,CASNQNRRGREQFF
TRBV30,15,TRBJ1-5,CAWRLQGGGNQPQHF
TRBV11-3,16,TRBJ2-7,CASSFSSGVPDYEQYF
TRBV7-2,15,TRBJ2-7,CASSLVSGDSYEQYF
TRBV29-1,13,TRBJ1-3,CSVDGGQRNTIYF
TRBV19,15,TRBJ2-1,CASSINGDSYNEQFF
TRBV7-6,15,TRBJ2-1,CASSFGGRTYNEQFF
TRBV7-8,15,TRBJ2-7,CASSLGGQVNYEQYF
TRBV20-1,10,TRBJ2-7,CSGGDYEQYF
TRBV10-1,13,TRBJ1-1,CASRQGTRTEAFF
TRBV6-5,15,TRBJ2-2,CASSPSFRNTGELFF
TRBV13,16,TRBJ2-7,CASSSDTGTGAYEQYF
TRBV27,13,TRBJ2-1,CASSWGVGNEQFF
TRBV7-2,18,TRBJ1-2,CASSLGASLGRLGYGYTF
TRBV7-9,14,TRBJ2-1,CASSPWGQYNEQFF
TRBV6-5,11,TRBJ2-7,CASTEVHEQYF
TRBV11-2,14,TRBJ2-7,CASSQDRVGSEQYF
TRBV11-2,15,TRBJ1-2,CASSLVDTSNYGYTF
TRBV30,13,TRBJ1-2,CAWSPGESYGYTF
TRBV28,16,TRBJ2-1,CASSLPRGVSYNEQFF
TRBV4-1,14,TRBJ2-3,CASSHQGATDTQYF
TRBV5-1,15,TRBJ1-2,CASSLGDTANYGYTF
TRBV18,14,TRBJ1-5,CASSPAAWNQPQHF
TRBV29-1,13,TRBJ1-1,CSVSGGRGTEAFF